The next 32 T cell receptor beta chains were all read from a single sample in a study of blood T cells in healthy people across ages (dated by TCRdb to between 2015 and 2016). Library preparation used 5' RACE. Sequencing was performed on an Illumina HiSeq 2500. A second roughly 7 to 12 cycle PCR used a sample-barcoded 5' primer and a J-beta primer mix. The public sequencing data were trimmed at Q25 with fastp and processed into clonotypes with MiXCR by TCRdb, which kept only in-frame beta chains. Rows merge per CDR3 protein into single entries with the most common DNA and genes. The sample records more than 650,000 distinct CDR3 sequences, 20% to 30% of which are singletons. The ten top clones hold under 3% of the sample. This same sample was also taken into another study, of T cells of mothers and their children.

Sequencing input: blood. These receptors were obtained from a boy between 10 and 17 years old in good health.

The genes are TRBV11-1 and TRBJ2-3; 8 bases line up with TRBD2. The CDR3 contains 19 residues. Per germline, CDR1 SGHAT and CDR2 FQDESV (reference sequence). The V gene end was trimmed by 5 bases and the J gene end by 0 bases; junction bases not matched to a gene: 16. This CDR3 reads CASSQTGENSGGSTDTQYF. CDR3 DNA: TGTGCCAGCAGCCAGACAGGAGAGAACAGCGGGGGAAGCACAGATACGCAGTATTTT.

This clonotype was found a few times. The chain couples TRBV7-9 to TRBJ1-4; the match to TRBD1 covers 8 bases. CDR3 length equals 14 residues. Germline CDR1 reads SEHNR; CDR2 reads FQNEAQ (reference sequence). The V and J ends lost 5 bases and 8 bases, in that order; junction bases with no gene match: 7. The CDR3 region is CASSVSGGAEKLFF. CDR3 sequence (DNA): TGTGCCAGCAGCGTCTCAGGGGGCGCGGAAAAACTGTTTTTT.

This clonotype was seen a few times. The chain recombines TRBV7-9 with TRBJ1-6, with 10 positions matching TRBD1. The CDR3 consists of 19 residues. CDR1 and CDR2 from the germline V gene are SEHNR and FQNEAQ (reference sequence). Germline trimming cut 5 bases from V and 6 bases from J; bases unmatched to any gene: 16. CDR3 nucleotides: TGTGCCAGCAGCACCTCCGGGACAGGGGCCGTTCCCCTTAATTCACCCCTCCACTTT. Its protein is CASSTSGTGAVPLNSPLHF.

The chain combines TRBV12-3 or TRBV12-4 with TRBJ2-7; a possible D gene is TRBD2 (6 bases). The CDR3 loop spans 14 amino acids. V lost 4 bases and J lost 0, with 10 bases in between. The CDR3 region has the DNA TGTGCCAGCAGTTCCCACGGGAGCTCCTACGAGCAGTACTTC. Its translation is CASSSHGSSYEQYF.

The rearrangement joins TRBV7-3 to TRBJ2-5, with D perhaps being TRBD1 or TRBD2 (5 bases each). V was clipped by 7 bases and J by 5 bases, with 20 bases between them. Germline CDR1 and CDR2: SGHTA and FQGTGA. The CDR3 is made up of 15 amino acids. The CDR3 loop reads CASTQIGGTGETQYF. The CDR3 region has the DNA TGTGCCAGCACCCAGATTGGGGGTACGGGGGAGACCCAGTACTTC. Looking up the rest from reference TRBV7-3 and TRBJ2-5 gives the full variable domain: GAGVSQTPSNKVTEKGKYVELRCDPISGHTALYWYRQSLGQGPEFLIYFQGTGAADDSGLPNDRFFAVRPEGSVSTLKIQRTERGDSAVYLCASTQIGGTGETQYFGPGTRLLVL.

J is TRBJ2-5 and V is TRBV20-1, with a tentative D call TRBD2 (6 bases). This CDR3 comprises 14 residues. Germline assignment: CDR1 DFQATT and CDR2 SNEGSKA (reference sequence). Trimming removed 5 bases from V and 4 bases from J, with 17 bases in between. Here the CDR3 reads CSAVPGGATETQYF. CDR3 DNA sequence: TGCAGTGCTGTTCCTGGCGGGGCGACAGAGACCCAGTACTTC.

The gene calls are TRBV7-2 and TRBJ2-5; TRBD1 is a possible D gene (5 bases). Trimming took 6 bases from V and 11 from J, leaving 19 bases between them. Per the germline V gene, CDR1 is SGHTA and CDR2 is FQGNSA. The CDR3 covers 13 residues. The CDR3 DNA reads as TGTGCCAGCAGACGCGACAGAAACGACAAGCAGTACTTC. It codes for CASRRDRNDKQYF.

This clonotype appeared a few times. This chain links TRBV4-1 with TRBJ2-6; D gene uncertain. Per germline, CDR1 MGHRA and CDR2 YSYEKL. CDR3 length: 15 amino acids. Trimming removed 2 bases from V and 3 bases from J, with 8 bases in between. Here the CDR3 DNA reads TGCGCCAGCAGCCAACATGAGAATGGGGCCAACGTCCTGACTTTC. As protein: CASSQHENGANVLTF.

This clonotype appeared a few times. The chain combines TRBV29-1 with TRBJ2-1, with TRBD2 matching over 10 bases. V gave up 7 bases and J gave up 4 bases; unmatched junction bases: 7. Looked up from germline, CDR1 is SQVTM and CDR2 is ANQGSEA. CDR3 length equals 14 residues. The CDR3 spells CSARTSGFYNEQFF. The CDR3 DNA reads TGCAGCGCTCGGACTAGCGGCTTTTACAATGAGCAGTTCTTC.

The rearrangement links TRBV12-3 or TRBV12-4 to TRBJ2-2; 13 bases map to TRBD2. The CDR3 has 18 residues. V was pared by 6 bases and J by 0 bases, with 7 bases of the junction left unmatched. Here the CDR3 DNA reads TGTGCCAGCAGCCCCGGACTAGCGGGGGCTTCGAACACCGGGGAGCTGTTTTTT. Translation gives CASSPGLAGASNTGELFF.

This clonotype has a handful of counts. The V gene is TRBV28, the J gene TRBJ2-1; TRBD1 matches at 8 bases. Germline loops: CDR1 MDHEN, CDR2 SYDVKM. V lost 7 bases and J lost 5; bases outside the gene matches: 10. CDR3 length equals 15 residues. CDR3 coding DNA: TGTGCCAGCACCTCTCGTTGGACAGGGCACAATGAGCAGTTCTTC. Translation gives CASTSRWTGHNEQFF.

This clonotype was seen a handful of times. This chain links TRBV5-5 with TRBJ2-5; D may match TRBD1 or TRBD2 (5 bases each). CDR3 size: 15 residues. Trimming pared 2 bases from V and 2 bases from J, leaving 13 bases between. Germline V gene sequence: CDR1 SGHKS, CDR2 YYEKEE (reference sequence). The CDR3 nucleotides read TGTGCCAGCAGCTTTCGGGGCAGGCTACAAGAGACCCAGTACTTC. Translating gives CASSFRGRLQETQYF.

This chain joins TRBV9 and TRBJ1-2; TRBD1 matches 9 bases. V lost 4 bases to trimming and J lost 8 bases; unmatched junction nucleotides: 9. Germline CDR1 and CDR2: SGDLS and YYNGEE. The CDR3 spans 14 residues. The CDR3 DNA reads TGTGCCAGCAGCAAACGGGACAGGGAGGACGGCTACACCTTC. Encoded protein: CASSKRDREDGYTF.

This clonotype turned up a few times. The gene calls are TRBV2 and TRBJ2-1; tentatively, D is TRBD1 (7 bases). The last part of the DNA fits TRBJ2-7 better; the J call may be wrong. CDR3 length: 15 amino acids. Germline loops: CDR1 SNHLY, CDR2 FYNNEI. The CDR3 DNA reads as TGTGCCAGCAGCGGGGGCCTACAGGGGCGCCACGAGCAGTACTTC. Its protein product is CASSGGLQGRHEQYF.

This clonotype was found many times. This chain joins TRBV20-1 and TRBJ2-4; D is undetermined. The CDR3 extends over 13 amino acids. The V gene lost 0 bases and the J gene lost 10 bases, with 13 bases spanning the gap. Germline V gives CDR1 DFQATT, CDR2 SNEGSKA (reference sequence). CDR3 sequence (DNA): TGCAGTGCTAGAGATTCGATCAAGCCTATTCAGTACTTC. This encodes CSARDSIKPIQYF.

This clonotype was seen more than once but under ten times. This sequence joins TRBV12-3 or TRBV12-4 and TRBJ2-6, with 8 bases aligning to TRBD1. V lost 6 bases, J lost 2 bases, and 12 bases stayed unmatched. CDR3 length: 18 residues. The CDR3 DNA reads TGTGCCAGCAGCAGACTTAGACAGGGGATTACTGGGGCCAACGTCCTGACTTTC. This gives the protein CASSRLRQGITGANVLTF.

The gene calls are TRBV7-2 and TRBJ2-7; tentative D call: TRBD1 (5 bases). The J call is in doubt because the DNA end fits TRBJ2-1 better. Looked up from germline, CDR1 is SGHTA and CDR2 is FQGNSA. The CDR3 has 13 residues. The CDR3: CASSPGPDNEQFF. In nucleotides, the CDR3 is TGTGCCAGCAGCCCAGGGCCGGACAATGAGCAGTTCTTC.

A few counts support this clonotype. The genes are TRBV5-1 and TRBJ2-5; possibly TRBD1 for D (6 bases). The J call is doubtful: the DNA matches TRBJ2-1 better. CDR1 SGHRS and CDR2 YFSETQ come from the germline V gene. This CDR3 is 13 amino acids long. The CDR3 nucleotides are TGCGCCAGCAGAAGGTCAGGGGCGAATGAGCAGTTCTTC. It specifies CASRRSGANEQFF.

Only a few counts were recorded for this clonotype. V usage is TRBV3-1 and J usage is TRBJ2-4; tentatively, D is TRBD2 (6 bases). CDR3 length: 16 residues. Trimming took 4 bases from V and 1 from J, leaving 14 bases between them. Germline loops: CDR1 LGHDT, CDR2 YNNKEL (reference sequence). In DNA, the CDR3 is TGTGCCAGCAGCCCCACCGGGGGTTGGGCCAAAAACATTCAGTACTTC. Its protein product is CASSPTGGWAKNIQYF.

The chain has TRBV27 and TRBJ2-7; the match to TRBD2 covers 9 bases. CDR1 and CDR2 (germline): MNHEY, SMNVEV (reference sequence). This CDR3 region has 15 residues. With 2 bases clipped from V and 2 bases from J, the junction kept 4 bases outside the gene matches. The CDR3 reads CASSLQLAGTYEQYF. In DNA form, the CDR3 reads TGTGCCAGCAGTTTACAACTAGCGGGTACCTACGAGCAGTACTTC.

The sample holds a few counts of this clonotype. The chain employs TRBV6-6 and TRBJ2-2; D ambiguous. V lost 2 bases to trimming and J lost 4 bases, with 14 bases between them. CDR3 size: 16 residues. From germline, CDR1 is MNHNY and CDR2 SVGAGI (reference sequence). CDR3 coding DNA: TGTGCCAGCAGTTACCTTAAAACCCATAGCACCGGGGAGCTGTTTTTT. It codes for CASSYLKTHSTGELFF.

The CDR3: CASSGTGSVETQYF. The CDR3 DNA is TGTGCCAGCAGCGGGACAGGTTCAGTGGAGACCCAGTACTTC. This chain links TRBV13 with TRBJ2-5, with TRBD1 matching 8 bases. Germline CDR1 PRHDT, CDR2 FYEKMQ (reference sequence). This CDR3 region has 14 residues. With 5 bases clipped from V and 5 bases from J, the junction kept 7 bases outside the gene matches.

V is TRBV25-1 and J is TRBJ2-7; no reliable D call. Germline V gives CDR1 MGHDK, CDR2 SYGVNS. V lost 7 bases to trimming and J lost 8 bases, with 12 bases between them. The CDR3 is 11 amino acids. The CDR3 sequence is CASTGNYKQYF. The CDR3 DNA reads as TGTGCCAGCACAGGCAATTACAAGCAGTACTTC.

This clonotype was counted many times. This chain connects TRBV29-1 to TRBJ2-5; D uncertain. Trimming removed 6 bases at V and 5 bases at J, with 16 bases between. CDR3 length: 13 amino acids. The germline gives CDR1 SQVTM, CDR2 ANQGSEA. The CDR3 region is CSVDKAGRETQYF. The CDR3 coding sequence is TGCAGCGTCGATAAAGCCGGCCGGGAGACCCAGTACTTC.

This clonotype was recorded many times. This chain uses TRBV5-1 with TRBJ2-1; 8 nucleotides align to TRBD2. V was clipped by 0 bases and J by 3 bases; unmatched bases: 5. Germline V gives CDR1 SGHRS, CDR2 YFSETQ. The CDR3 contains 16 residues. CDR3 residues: CASSLEAGGSYNEQFF. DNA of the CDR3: TGCGCCAGCAGCTTGGAGGCGGGGGGAAGCTACAATGAGCAGTTCTTC.

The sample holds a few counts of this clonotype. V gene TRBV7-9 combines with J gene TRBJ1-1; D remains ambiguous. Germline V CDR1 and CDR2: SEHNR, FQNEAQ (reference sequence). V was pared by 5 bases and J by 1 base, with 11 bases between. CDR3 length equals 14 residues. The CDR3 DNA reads TGTGCCAGCAGCCCCTCGACACAGAACACTGAAGCTTTCTTT. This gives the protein CASSPSTQNTEAFF.

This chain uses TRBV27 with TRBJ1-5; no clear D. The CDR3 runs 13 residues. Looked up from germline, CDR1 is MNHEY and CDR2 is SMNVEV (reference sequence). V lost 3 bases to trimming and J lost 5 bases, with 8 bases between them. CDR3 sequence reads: CASSLGDDQPQHF. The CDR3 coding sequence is TGTGCCAGCAGTTTGGGTGACGATCAGCCCCAGCATTTT.

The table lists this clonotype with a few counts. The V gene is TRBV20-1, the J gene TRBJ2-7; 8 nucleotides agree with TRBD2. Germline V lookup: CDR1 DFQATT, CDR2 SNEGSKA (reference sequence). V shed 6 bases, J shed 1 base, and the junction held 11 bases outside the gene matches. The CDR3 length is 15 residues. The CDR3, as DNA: TGCAGTGCCCCTCGGGGGGAGCGGGGGTCCTACGAGCAGTACTTC. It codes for CSAPRGERGSYEQYF.

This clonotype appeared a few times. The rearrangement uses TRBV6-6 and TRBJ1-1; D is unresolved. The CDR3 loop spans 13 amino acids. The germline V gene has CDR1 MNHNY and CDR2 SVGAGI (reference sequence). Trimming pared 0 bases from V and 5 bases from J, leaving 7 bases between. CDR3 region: CASSYSLGTEAFF. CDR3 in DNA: TGTGCCAGCAGTTACTCCTTAGGGACTGAAGCTTTCTTT.

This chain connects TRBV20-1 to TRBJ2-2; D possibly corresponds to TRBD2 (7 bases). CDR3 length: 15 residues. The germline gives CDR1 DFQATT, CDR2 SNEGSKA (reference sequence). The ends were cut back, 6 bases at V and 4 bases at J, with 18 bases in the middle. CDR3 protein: CSARKSGGGTGELFF. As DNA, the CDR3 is TGCAGTGCCCGCAAGTCGGGGGGCGGCACCGGGGAGCTGTTTTTT.

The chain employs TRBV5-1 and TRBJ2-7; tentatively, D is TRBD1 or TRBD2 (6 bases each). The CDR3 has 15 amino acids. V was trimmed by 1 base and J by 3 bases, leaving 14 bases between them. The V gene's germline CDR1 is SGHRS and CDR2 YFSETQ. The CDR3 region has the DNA TGCGCCAGCAGCTTGAACGGGGGACATATCTACGAGCAGTACTTC. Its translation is CASSLNGGHIYEQYF.

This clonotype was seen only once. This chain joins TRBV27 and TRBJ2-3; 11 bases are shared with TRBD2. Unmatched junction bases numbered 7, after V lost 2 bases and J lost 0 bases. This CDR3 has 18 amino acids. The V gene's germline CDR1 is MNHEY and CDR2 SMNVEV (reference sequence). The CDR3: CASSLVAGGFLSTDTQYF. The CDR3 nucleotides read TGTGCCAGCAGTTTAGTAGCGGGGGGGTTTCTTAGCACAGATACGCAGTATTTT.